The 30 T cell receptor beta chains below come from one sample, sequenced in a study of patients and donors after allogeneic stem cell transplantation. TCRdb called the RT-PCR reads again in MiXCR, with one record for every CDR3 protein. The sample lists about 89,000 distinct CDR3 sequences; about 48% were seen once. Sequencing was done on a sample of blood, either unsorted or a sorted T cell fraction (not recorded which). The receptors were sampled from a human donor who was either an allogeneic HSCT recipient or a stem cell or donor lymphocyte infusion donor (not recorded which). It is not recorded whose cells these are; they may come from a transplant donor.

V and J are TRBV10-3 and TRBJ1-5, with no clear D. CDR1 ENHRY and CDR2 SYGVKD come from the germline V gene. The CDR3 is 14 residues long. With 4 bases removed from V and 6 bases from J, the gap between germline ends came to 13 bases. The DNA for the CDR3 is TGTGCCATCAGTGGTGAGGGAATGGGTCAGCCCCAGCATTTT. As protein: CAISGEGMGQPQHF.

V gene TRBV20-1 combines with J gene TRBJ1-3; D remains ambiguous. This CDR3 contains 14 residues. The ends were cut back, 5 bases at V and 0 bases at J, with 11 bases in the middle. The germline V gene has CDR1 DFQATT and CDR2 SNEGSKA (reference sequence). The CDR3 bases are TGCAGTGCTCCGGATCGGAGCTCTGGAAACACCATATATTTT. Its translation: CSAPDRSSGNTIYF.

The chain recombines TRBV12-3 or TRBV12-4 with TRBJ1-2; D ambiguous. Trimming removed 7 bases at V and 6 bases at J, with 9 bases between. The length of the CDR3 is 11 residues. In nucleotides, the CDR3 is TGTGCCAGCACGAGCCTCAATGGCTACACCTTC. The encoded protein is CASTSLNGYTF.

The V call is TRBV27, the J call TRBJ1-6, with 8 bases matching TRBD1. The CDR3 loop spans 16 amino acids. The germline gives CDR1 MNHEY, CDR2 SMNVEV (reference sequence). V was clipped by 6 bases and J by 10 bases; unmatched bases: 14. The CDR3 DNA reads as TGTGCCAGCAGGCCGGACAGGGTAGTACGTGGATCACCCCTCCACTTT. Protein: CASRPDRVVRGSPLHF.

This chain connects TRBV18 to TRBJ1-1; TRBD1 is a possible D gene (6 bases). Germline loops: CDR1 KGHSH, CDR2 LQKENI. The CDR3 loop spans 15 amino acids. Trimming took 3 bases from V and 1 from J, leaving 12 bases between them. In DNA form, the CDR3 reads TGTGCCAGCTCACCCTCCGGGACACCGAACACTGAAGCTTTCTTT. This translates into CASSPSGTPNTEAFF.

The chain links TRBV20-1 to TRBJ2-7; possible D gene TRBD2, 7 bases. The CDR3 totals 12 residues. V was trimmed by 8 bases and J by 5 bases, leaving 16 bases between them. Germline V gene lookup returns CDR1 DFQATT and CDR2 SNEGSKA (reference sequence). The CDR3 region has the DNA TGCAGTTTCTTGGGGGAGGGGGACGAGCAGTACTTC. Residues: CSFLGEGDEQYF.

The chain's CDR3 is CASSLAGGSQPQHF. The CDR3 DNA reads as TGTGCCAGCAGCTTAGCCGGGGGGAGTCAGCCCCAGCATTTT. V usage is TRBV7-9 and J usage is TRBJ1-5, with D perhaps matching TRBD1 (5 bases). V was cut by 0 bases and J by 6 bases, with 9 bases left in between. The CDR3 runs to 14 residues. Germline values: CDR1 SEHNR, CDR2 FQNEAQ (reference sequence).

The chain employs TRBV4-3 and TRBJ1-2; TRBD1 might be the D (6 bases). Germline CDR1 reads LGHNA; CDR2 reads YSLEER. This CDR3 contains 15 residues. Trimming left V 0 bases short and J 3 bases short, with 11 bases between. The CDR3, as DNA: TGCGCCAGCAGCCAAGATGCGGGGGCCTACTATGGCTACACCTTC. Translation gives CASSQDAGAYYGYTF.

The CDR3 nucleotides read TGTGCCAGCAGCCAAGTAGCGGCCTCCTACGAGCAGTACTTC. Its translation is CASSQVAASYEQYF. This chain joins TRBV4-2 and TRBJ2-7; TRBD2 is a possible D gene (6 bases). This CDR3 has 14 residues. Germline lookup yields CDR1 LGHNA and CDR2 YNFKEQ. V was cut by 1 base and J by 0 bases, with 7 bases left in between.

The genes are TRBV3-1 and TRBJ1-4; D remains unclear. CDR3 size: 13 residues. The V end was cut by 7 bases, the J end by 5 bases, with 11 bases between. Germline lookup yields CDR1 LGHDT and CDR2 YNNKEL (reference sequence). The CDR3 DNA reads TGTGCCAGCACCATGGCCTCGAATGAAAAACTGTTTTTT. Encoded protein: CASTMASNEKLFF.

V usage is TRBV4-3 and J usage is TRBJ1-4; the D is unclear. The CDR3 contains 15 residues. V was clipped by 0 bases and J by 5 bases, with 10 bases between them. CDR1 and CDR2 (germline): LGHNA, YSLEER. The CDR3, as DNA: TGCGCCAGCAGCCAAGAGGAAGGCTTCAATGAAAAACTGTTTTTT. The encoded protein is CASSQEEGFNEKLFF.

The V call is TRBV11-2, the J call TRBJ1-2, with D uncertain. The germline V gene has CDR1 SGHAT and CDR2 FQNNGV. Deletions cut 0 bases from V and 8 bases from J, with 10 bases between. The CDR3 spans 13 residues. CDR3 protein: CASSLDSNGGYTF. The CDR3, as DNA: TGTGCCAGCAGCTTAGATTCAAACGGGGGCTACACCTTC.

The chain combines TRBV21-1 with TRBJ1-1; the D call in the table, TRBD1, was not verified against the DNA. TRBV21-1 is a recognized pseudogene. The CDR3 loop spans 15 amino acids. CDR3 residues: CASSKEAGVRGLTFF. The CDR3, as DNA: TGTGCCAGCAGCAAAGAGGCCGGAGTAAGGGGGTTAACTTTCTTT.

The gene calls are TRBV7-2 and TRBJ1-3; possibly TRBD1 for D (5 bases). Trimming removed 8 bases at V and 2 bases at J, with 13 bases between. Germline CDR1 is SGHTA and CDR2 is FQGNSA. The CDR3 loop spans 14 amino acids. CDR3 bases: TGTGCCAGCGAGAGGGGCGCAGCTGGAAACACCATATATTTT. Translation: CASERGAAGNTIYF.

This clonotype was seen more than once but under ten times. The gene calls are TRBV12-3 or TRBV12-4 and TRBJ1-5, with 7 bases fitting TRBD1. With 5 bases clipped from V and 2 bases from J, the junction kept 9 bases outside the gene matches. The CDR3 runs to 16 residues. The CDR3 nucleotides are TGTGCCAGCAGTATGACAGGGTTTCCGGGCAATCAGCCCCAGCATTTT. Amino acid sequence: CASSMTGFPGNQPQHF.

The chain has TRBV30 and TRBJ1-6, with D unclear. Trimming took 0 bases from V and 12 from J, leaving 6 bases between them. The CDR3 has 11 residues. Germline values: CDR1 GTSNPN, CDR2 SVGIG (reference sequence). As DNA, the CDR3 is TGTGCCTGGAGTGTCCAATTACCCCTCCACTTT. Its translation: CAWSVQLPLHF.

J is TRBJ1-3 and V is TRBV15; weak D call: TRBD1 (5 bases). The CDR3 is made up of 16 amino acids. Per the germline V gene, CDR1 is LNHNV and CDR2 is YYDKDF (reference sequence). V gave up 5 bases and J gave up 4 bases, with 18 bases separating them. CDR3 sequence: CATSWTQGNVGNTIYF. The CDR3 nucleotides are TGTGCCACCAGCTGGACCCAGGGCAATGTCGGAAACACCATATATTTT. The variable domain in full, completed from reference TRBV15 and TRBJ1-3, reads DAMVIQNPRYQVTQFGKPVTLSCSQTLNHNVMYWYQQKSSQAPKLLFHYYDKDFNNEADTPDNFQSRRPNTSFCFLDIRSPGLGDTAMYLCATSWTQGNVGNTIYFGEGSWLTVV.

The chain employs TRBV7-9 and TRBJ1-4; TRBD1 might be the D (6 bases). Germline lookup yields CDR1 SEHNR and CDR2 FQNEAQ (reference sequence). The V end was cut by 2 bases, the J end by 14 bases, with 21 bases between. This CDR3 is 15 amino acids long. The CDR3 loop is CASSLPVDSGLKLFF. The CDR3 DNA sequence: TGTGCCAGCAGCTTACCTGTGGACAGCGGGTTGAAGCTGTTTTTT.

This clonotype was observed a few times. V and J are TRBV20-1 and TRBJ2-1; the D gene could be TRBD1 or TRBD2 (6 bases each). V was trimmed by 2 bases and J by 0 bases, leaving 17 bases between them. The CDR3 length is 17 residues. Germline V lookup: CDR1 DFQATT, CDR2 SNEGSKA (reference sequence). The CDR3 region has the DNA TGCAGTGCTAGATTGTATGGGGGGCGGAGCTCCTACAATGAGCAGTTCTTC. It yields the protein CSARLYGGRSSYNEQFF.

The CDR3 coding sequence is TGCGCCAGCAGCTTGAGTCAGGCCTCTGGAAACACCATATATTTT. Translation: CASSLSQASGNTIYF. The chain has TRBV5-1 and TRBJ1-3; D remains unclear. V was shortened by 1 base and J by 0 bases, with 8 bases between the two germline ends. Germline V gene lookup returns CDR1 SGHRS and CDR2 YFSETQ. The CDR3 sequence is 15 residues long.

The chain joins TRBV7-2 to TRBJ1-5; 8 nucleotides align to TRBD1. Germline V lookup: CDR1 SGHTA, CDR2 FQGNSA. V shed 5 bases, J shed 2 bases, and the junction held 5 bases outside the gene matches. The CDR3 has 15 amino acids. CDR3 DNA sequence: TGTGCCAGCAGCCCCAAGACAGGGGGCAATCAGCCCCAGCATTTT. Translated, it gives CASSPKTGGNQPQHF. The variable domain in full, with the rest retrieved from reference TRBV7-2 and TRBJ1-5, is GAGVSQSPSNKVTEKGKDVELRCDPISGHTALYWYRQSLGQGLEFLIYFQGNSAPDKSGLPSDRFSAERTGGSVSTLTIQRTQQEDSAVYLCASSPKTGGNQPQHFGDGTRLSIL.

The sample holds a few counts of this clonotype. The chain is built from TRBV18 and TRBJ1-5; 7 bases fit TRBD1. V lost 5 bases and J lost 1; bases outside the gene matches: 8. The length of the CDR3 is 16 residues. Germline CDR1 and CDR2: KGHSH and LQKENI. The CDR3 reads CASSDQGGESNQPQHF. The CDR3 coding sequence is TGTGCCAGCTCAGACCAGGGGGGCGAGAGCAATCAGCCCCAGCATTTT.

The chain joins TRBV4-3 to TRBJ2-3; 7 bases fit TRBD2. CDR1 LGHNA and CDR2 YSLEER come from the germline V gene. The CDR3 runs to 17 residues. V lost 0 bases, J lost 4 bases, and 10 bases stayed unmatched. CDR3 in amino acids: CASSQDMAGAAADTQYF. CDR3 bases: TGCGCCAGCAGCCAAGATATGGCGGGAGCGGCGGCAGATACGCAGTATTTT.

In nucleotides, the CDR3 is TGTGCCAGCAGTCGGGGATCGGCGGGCTCCTACAATGAGCAGTTCTTC. This translates into CASSRGSAGSYNEQFF. The rearrangement joins TRBV4-2 to TRBJ2-1; D is possibly TRBD2 (5 bases). Germline assignment: CDR1 LGHNA and CDR2 YNFKEQ. V was shortened by 6 bases and J by 0 bases, with 15 bases between the two germline ends. The CDR3 has 16 residues.

The chain has TRBV19 and TRBJ1-5; perhaps TRBD1 as D (5 bases). The germline V gene has CDR1 LNHDA and CDR2 SQIVND (reference sequence). The CDR3 is made up of 13 amino acids. V lost 9 bases and J lost 0, with 9 bases in between. Written as DNA, the CDR3 is TGTGCCAGCGACGGGGCTAGCAATCAGCCCCAGCATTTT. Protein: CASDGASNQPQHF.

Comments on this clonotype: At one end the junction does not follow the germline gene, possibly because of a read error. The chain is built from TRBV16 and TRBJ1-1; unclear D gene. This CDR3 spans 13 amino acids. Germline V gene lookup returns CDR1 KGHSY and CDR2 FQNENV. The DNA for the CDR3 is TGTGCCAGCGAACGTGGATTGAACAATGAAGCTTTCTTT. This codes for CASERGLNNEAFF.

The chain links TRBV15 to TRBJ2-7; 10 positions agree with TRBD2. The CDR3 contains 15 residues. From germline, CDR1 is LNHNV and CDR2 YYDKDF (reference sequence). The V and J ends lost 5 bases and 4 bases, in that order; junction bases with no gene match: 8. CDR3 sequence (DNA): TGTGCCACCAGCTTACCACCTAGCGGGAGTTACGAGCAGTACTTC. Translation: CATSLPPSGSYEQYF.

The chain recombines TRBV28 with TRBJ1-5; possible D gene TRBD1, 5 bases. CDR3 length: 14 residues. Trimming stripped 4 bases from V and 4 bases from J, with 11 bases between. The germline V gene encodes CDR1 MDHEN and CDR2 SYDVKM. CDR3 bases: TGTGCCAGCAGTTCAATTCCAGGGAATCAGCCCCAGCATTTT. This encodes CASSSIPGNQPQHF.

This clonotype appeared once. V and J are TRBV20-1 and TRBJ1-3; D is possibly TRBD1 (5 bases). CDR1 is DFQATT and CDR2 is SNEGSKA in the germline V gene (reference sequence). The ends were cut back, 4 bases at V and 4 bases at J, with 11 bases in the middle. There are 13 residues in the CDR3. The CDR3 here is CSANRQFGNTIYF. For the CDR3, the DNA is TGCAGTGCTAACAGACAGTTCGGAAACACCATATATTTT.

The rearrangement joins TRBV7-9 to TRBJ2-7; the D gene is possibly TRBD1 (6 bases). The CDR3 runs to 14 residues. Germline V gene sequence: CDR1 SEHNR, CDR2 FQNEAQ (reference sequence). V gave up 5 bases and J gave up 1 base, with 12 bases separating them. The CDR3 DNA follows: TGTGCCAGCAGCCCGTGGGACACTTCCTACGAGCAGTACTTC. As protein: CASSPWDTSYEQYF.